This record covers a single TCR beta chain. Under the authors' procedure: The assay estimated nucleated cells by amplifying reference gene primers. The data were produced by immunoSEQ multiplex PCR, yet TCRdb's version contains in-frame clones alone and is incomplete. D and trimming come from the DNA, and the V and J calls and clone size come from that table. The sample holds about 350,000 clones; 88% are singletons and the top ten take approximately 0.93%. The sample originates from a study of blood T cell repertoires in COVID-19. The sequenced sample consisted of PBMCs or T cells enriched from blood (not recorded which). The sequence was collected from a woman aged 25 to 39 who had been exposed to COVID-19.

The CDR3 here is CASSSNIRGEAFF. The CDR3 DNA reads TGTGCCAGCAGTTCCAATATCAGGGGGGAGGCTTTCTTT. The chain links TRBV27 to TRBJ1-1; 7 nucleotides align to TRBD1. The CDR3 contains 13 residues. Per germline, CDR1 MNHEY and CDR2 SMNVEV (reference sequence). J gave up 11 bases and V 4 bases, and 10 bases lay outside the gene matches.